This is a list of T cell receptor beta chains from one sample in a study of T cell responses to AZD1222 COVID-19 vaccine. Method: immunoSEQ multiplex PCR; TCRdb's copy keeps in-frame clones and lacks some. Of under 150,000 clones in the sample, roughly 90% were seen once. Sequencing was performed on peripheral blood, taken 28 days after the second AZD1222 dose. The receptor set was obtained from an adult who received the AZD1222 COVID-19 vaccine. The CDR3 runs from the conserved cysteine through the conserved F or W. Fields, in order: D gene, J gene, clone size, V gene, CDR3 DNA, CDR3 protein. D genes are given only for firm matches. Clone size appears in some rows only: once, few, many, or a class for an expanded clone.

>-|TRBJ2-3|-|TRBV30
TGTGCCTGGGGCCAAGGATCGGCTCCAAGCACAGATACGCAGTATTTT
CAWGQGSAPSTDTQYF
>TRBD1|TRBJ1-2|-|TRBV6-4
TGTGCCAGCAGTTCTGGACAGGGGGACTACACCTTC
CASSSGQGDYTF
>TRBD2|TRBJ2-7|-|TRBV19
TGTGCCAGTAGTATCGGTAGCGGGCCCTCCTACGAGCAGTACTTC
CASSIGSGPSYEQYF
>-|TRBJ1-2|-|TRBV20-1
TGCAGTGCTAGTAGTACAACCAGGGTAGTCGGCTATGGCTACACCTTC
CSASSTTRVVGYGYTF
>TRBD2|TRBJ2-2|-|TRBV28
TGTGCCAGCAGTTTAGGGTCAGCGGGGGGCCCTGGGGAGCTGTTTTTT
CASSLGSAGGPGELFF
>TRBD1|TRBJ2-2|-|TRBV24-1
TGTGCGACCAGGGGGTTCCAGAACACCGGGGAGCTGTTTTTT
CATRGFQNTGELFF
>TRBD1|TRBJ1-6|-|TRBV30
TGTGCCTGGAGGACAGGGGGGGATTCACCCCTCCACTTT
CAWRTGGDSPLHF
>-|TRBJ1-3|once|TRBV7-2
TGTGCCAGCAGCTACGGGGGGACTGGAAACACCATATATTTT
CASSYGGTGNTIYF
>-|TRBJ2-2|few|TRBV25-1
TGTGCCAGCAGTACGACAGAAACCGGGGAGCTGTTTTTT
CASSTTETGELFF
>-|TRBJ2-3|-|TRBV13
TGTGCCAGCAGCCCTGGAGGGACAATAGATACGCAGTATTTT
CASSPGGTIDTQYF
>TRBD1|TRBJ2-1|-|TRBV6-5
TGTGCCAGCACCGGGACAGGCTTAAATGAGCAGTTCTTC
CASTGTGLNEQFF
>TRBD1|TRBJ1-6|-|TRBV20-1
TGCAGTGCTAGTGGGACAGGGCGGTCACCCCTCCACTTT
CSASGTGRSPLHF
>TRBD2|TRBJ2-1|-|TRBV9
TGTGCCAGCAGCCCTGCACTAGCGGGGGGGCCTCGTGAGCAGTTCTTC
CASSPALAGGPREQFF
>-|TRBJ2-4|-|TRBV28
TGTGCCAGCAGTTTGTTGGCCACGGGCAAAAACATTCAGTACTTC
CASSLLATGKNIQYF
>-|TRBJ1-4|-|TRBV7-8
TGTGCCAGCAGCTCGAAAACCATCAGGGGAGGGATCAATGAAAAACTGTTTTTT
CASSSKTIRGGINEKLFF
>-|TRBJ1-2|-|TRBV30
TGTGCCTGGGGAGCCCCGGACGGAGGATATACTAACTATGGCTACACCTTC
CAWGAPDGGYTNYGYTF
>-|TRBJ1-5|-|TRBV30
TGTGCCTGGAGTACGTGGGGGAGGGATCAGCCCCAGCATTTT
CAWSTWGRDQPQHF
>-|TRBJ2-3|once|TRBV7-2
TGTGCCAGCAGCTCGCTTGGGGATACGCAGTATTTT
CASSSLGDTQYF
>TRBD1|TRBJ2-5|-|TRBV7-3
TGTGCCAGCAGCTCGACAGGGAGTGGGGAGACCCAGTACTTC
CASSSTGSGETQYF
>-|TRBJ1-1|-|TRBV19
TGTGCCAGTAGTCCTCAGGCATTTTCTTGGAACACTGAAGCTTTCTTT
CASSPQAFSWNTEAFF
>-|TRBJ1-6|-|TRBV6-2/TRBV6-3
TGTGCCAGCAGCCTTTCCTTCGACAGGACCAATTCACCCCTCCACTTT
CASSLSFDRTNSPLHF
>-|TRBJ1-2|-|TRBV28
TGTGCCAGCAGTTTACAGGCAGCCTATGGCTACACCTTC
CASSLQAAYGYTF
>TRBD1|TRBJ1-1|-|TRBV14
TGTGCCAGCAGCCAAGGGACAGGGACTGAAGCTTTCTTT
CASSQGTGTEAFF
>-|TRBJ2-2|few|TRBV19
TGTGCCAGTAGTCTCCGTCCCGGGGAGCTGTTTTTT
CASSLRPGELFF
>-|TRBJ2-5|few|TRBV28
TGTGCCAGCAGTTTATTGGTGGGACCACCGCGGGAGACCCAGTACTTC
CASSLLVGPPRETQYF
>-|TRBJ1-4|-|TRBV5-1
TGCGCCAGTACGCGGGGTTCGGATGAAAAACTGTTTTTT
CASTRGSDEKLFF
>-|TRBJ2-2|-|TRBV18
TGTGCCAGCTCACCGTCCTTTGTGCTTTCCGCCGGGGAGCTGTTTTTT
CASSPSFVLSAGELFF
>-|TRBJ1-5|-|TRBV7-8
TGTGCCAGCAGCTTAGTGGGGGCCCGGGTTCGTCAGCCCCAGCATTTT
CASSLVGARVRQPQHF
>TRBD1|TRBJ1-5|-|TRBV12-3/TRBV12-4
TGTGCCAGCAGTCTTACAGGGGCCCAGCATTTT
CASSLTGAQHF
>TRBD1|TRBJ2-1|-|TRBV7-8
TGTGCCAGCAGCCAAACAGGGGTCATGGCCAATGAGCAGTTCTTC
CASSQTGVMANEQFF
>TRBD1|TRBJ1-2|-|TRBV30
TGTGCCTGGAGTGCAGGGGGATCGAGCTATGGCTACACCTTC
CAWSAGGSSYGYTF
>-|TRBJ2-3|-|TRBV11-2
TGTGCCAGCAGCTTAGCCCATTACACAGATACGCAGTATTTT
CASSLAHYTDTQYF
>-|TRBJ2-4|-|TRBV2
TGTGCCAGCAGTGATGTCAGCAGTCTAGCCAAAAACATTCAGTACTTC
CASSDVSSLAKNIQYF
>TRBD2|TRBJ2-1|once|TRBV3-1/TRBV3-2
TGTGCCAGCAGCCAAGTTTCTAGCGGAAACTTTGAGCAGTTCTTC
CASSQVSSGNFEQFF
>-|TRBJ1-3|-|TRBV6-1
TGTGCCAGCAGTGAAGCCTTCTACGCGGCCTCCTCTGGAAACACCATATATTTT
CASSEAFYAASSGNTIYF
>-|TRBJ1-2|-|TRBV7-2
TGTGCCAGCAGCTTAAGGCTAGGGGCACACGGCTACACCTTC
CASSLRLGAHGYTF
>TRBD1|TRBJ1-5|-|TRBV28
TGTGCCAGCAGTAACTCCGGGACAGGGAGCAATCAGCCCCAGCATTTT
CASSNSGTGSNQPQHF
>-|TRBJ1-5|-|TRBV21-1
TGTGCCAGCAGGTCTTGCAGGGGAAATCAGCCCCAGCATTTT
CASRSCRGNQPQHF
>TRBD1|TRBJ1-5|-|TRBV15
TGTGCCACCAGCAGAGGGGACAGGGGGGGCAATCAGCCCCAGCATTTT
CATSRGDRGGNQPQHF